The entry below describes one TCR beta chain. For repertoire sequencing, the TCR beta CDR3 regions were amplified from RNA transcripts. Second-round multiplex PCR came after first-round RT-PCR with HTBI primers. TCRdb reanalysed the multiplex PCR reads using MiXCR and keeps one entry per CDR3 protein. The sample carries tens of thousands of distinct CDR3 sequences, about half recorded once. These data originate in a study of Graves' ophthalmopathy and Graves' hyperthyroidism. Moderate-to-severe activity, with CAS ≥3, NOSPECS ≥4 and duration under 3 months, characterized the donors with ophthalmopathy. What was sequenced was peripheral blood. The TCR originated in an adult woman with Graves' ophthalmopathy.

The DNA of the CDR3 is TGTGCCAGCAGCTTACGCAGGGGGACTAGCGGGGAGACCCAGTACTTC. It translates to CASSLRRGTSGETQYF. The chain carries TRBV7-2 and TRBJ2-5; 12 nucleotides match TRBD2. CDR3 length equals 16 residues. After removal of 2 bases from V and 5 bases from J, the junction contained 6 bases not matched to a gene. The germline CDR1 and CDR2 sequences are SGHTA and FQGNSA.